The 2 T cell receptor beta chains given below trace back to one sample, sequenced in a study of T-cell reconstitution after alpha-beta-depleted transplantation in children. Unique molecular identifiers featured in how the TCRbeta library was prepared. TCRdb re-analysed the PCR reads in MiXCR, keeping a single row per CDR3 protein. Seen here are more than 500,000 distinct CDR3 sequences, more than 9.5% observed once, and the top ten hold 12% to 15%. Specimen: PBMCs, mostly from graft donor cells, collected 180 days after TCRalphabeta/CD19-depleted stem cell transplant. Receptors were obtained from a female patient between 2 and 15 years old who had a stem cell transplant for aplastic anemia, so the T cells may come from the graft donor.

The table lists this clonotype with a few counts. The chain recombines TRBV12-3 or TRBV12-4 with TRBJ1-1, with D maybe TRBD1 (5 bases). V lost 5 bases and J 1 base, leaving 14 bases between the germline ends. The CDR3 extends over 15 amino acids. In DNA form, the CDR3 reads TGTGCCAGCAGTGCCGCCAAGGGACCGAACACTGAAGCTTTCTTT. It encodes CASSAAKGPNTEAFF.

This clonotype was seen only a few times. The genes are TRBV5-1 and TRBJ2-7; 12 positions match TRBD1. The CDR3 totals 15 residues. Germline lookup yields CDR1 SGHRS and CDR2 YFSETQ. The junction had 4 bases not matched to a gene; V was cut back by 1 base and J by 5 bases. CDR3 protein: CASSLQGTGGNEQYF. The CDR3 DNA reads as TGCGCCAGCAGCTTGCAAGGGACAGGGGGCAACGAGCAGTACTTC.